This TCR beta chain was profiled in a study of blood T cells in healthy people across ages. Study-wide background: Capturing about one barcoded beta molecule per two T cells was achieved by template switching. Study findings and constraints: Expanded clonotype changes were possibly confounded by unknown donor CMV status.

Primed by a sample-barcoded 5' primer and a J-beta primer mix, a second PCR proceeded for about 6 to 12 cycles. TCRdb redid the calling of the 5' RACE reads with MiXCR, one entry per CDR3 protein. The sample has around 1,100,000 distinct CDR3 sequences; around two fifths are singletons. This clonotype was seen more than once but under ten times. Its antigen is currently unknown. The CDR3 is 13 residues long. The V and J ends lost 1 base and 3 bases respectively, with 6 bases between them. Per the germline V gene, CDR1 is DFQATT and CDR2 is SNEGSKA (reference sequence). This receptor was obtained from a man aged 18-30 years in good health. Sequencing was done on a sample of blood. The chain couples TRBV20-1 to TRBJ1-4; D is perhaps TRBD1 (6 bases). CDR3 DNA: TGCAGTGCTAGAGGGACAGCTAATGAAAAACTGTTTTTT. It translates to CSARGTANEKLFF.